This T cell receptor (beta chain) was profiled in a study of a mutant IDH1 vaccine in newly diagnosed glioma. Study at large: First vaccine doses came 4-6 weeks after radiotherapy alone, or with temozolomide cycles.

Profiled with immunoSEQ multiplex PCR; TCRdb holds only in-frame clones, not every one. The sample contains about 46,000 clones, approximately 92% of which appear only once. Comment on this clone: Antigen specificity is unknown.

From germline, CDR1 is SGHRS and CDR2 YFSETQ. This CDR3 is 12 amino acids long. V lost 4 bases, J lost 4 bases, and 9 bases lay in between. The time point: week 35, safety follow-up. Alongside topical imiquimod, each dose of vaccine comprised 300 ug of mutant IDH1 20-mer peptide. In weeks 1, 3, 5, 7, 11, 15, 19 and 23, patients were immunized, eight times in all. The gene calls are TRBV5-1 and TRBJ2-7, with D possibly matching TRBD2 (6 bases). Specimen: PBMCs, collected from a glioma patient whose treatment included an IDH1 peptide vaccine. The receptor comes from a man aged 45 to 65 with glioma. CDR3 amino acids: CASSPGGYEQYF. The CDR3 bases are TGCGCCAGCAGCCCAGGAGGGTACGAGCAGTACTTC.